The entry that follows covers one T cell receptor (beta chain) sequence. Antigen specificity is unknown. The data were taken from a study of T cell responses to AZD1222 COVID-19 vaccine. Points from the study as a whole: There were repertoire samples only from the period after the peak T cell response. It should be noted that donors were predominantly white British and more often female, and clonal diversity was possibly underestimated.

Clones were read by immunoSEQ multiplex PCR, and TCRdb kept only the in-frame ones, dropping some. The sample consists of about 170,000 clones, more than 80% of them appearing once. CDR3 length equals 13 residues. Trimming left V 1 base short and J 1 base short, with 4 bases between. From germline, CDR1 is MNHNS and CDR2 SASEGT. The clonotype was recovered from an adult in good health. The sequences come from peripheral blood, collected on day 0 of AZD1222 vaccination. V and J are TRBV6-1 and TRBJ1-1; D gene unclear. CDR3 region: CASSEVANTEAFF. CDR3 bases: TGTGCCAGCAGTGAAGTGGCGAACACTGAAGCTTTCTTT.